Following are 9 T cell receptor beta chains from one sample sequenced in a study of blood T cells in healthy people across ages (dated by TCRdb to 2015 to 2017). Libraries were made using 5' RACE. The reads were generated on an Illumina HiSeq 2500. A second PCR of about 7 to 12 cycles was run with a J-beta primer mix and a sample-barcoded 5' primer. TCRdb reprocessed the public reads (quality trimming at Q25 with fastp, clone calling with MiXCR) and kept in-frame beta chains. Every entry covers one CDR3 protein and lists the most common genes and DNA from its rows. Within this sample are about 1.6 million distinct CDR3 sequences, with almost 35% of them counted one time only. The ten largest clones represent about 11% of the sample. The sample consisted of blood. All receptors come from a young woman in good health.

The V gene is TRBV27, the J gene TRBJ2-7; no firm D call. The CDR3 extends over 16 amino acids. Germline CDR1 is MNHEY and CDR2 is SMNVEV (reference sequence). Trimming cost V 2 bases and J 3 bases, with 17 bases left between them. The CDR3 here is CASSLKGPSVGYEQYF. CDR3 DNA: TGTGCCAGCAGTTTAAAGGGCCCTTCGGTGGGCTACGAGCAGTACTTC.

This clonotype was counted between two and nine times. J is TRBJ2-5 and V is TRBV27, with D hard to call. Germline V CDR1 and CDR2: MNHEY, SMNVEV (reference sequence). This CDR3 has 13 residues. The V and J ends lost 5 bases and 3 bases respectively, with 10 bases between them. In DNA, the CDR3 is TGTGCCAGCAGTCTCTCTATCGAAGAGACCCAGTACTTC. This gives the protein CASSLSIEETQYF.

This rearrangement joins TRBV12-3 or TRBV12-4 to TRBJ2-7, with a possible D match to TRBD1 (6 bases). This CDR3 has 12 residues. Trimming left V 9 bases short and J 10 bases short, with 19 bases between. The CDR3 loop is CASSIPGTIQYF. CDR3 in DNA: TGTGCCAGTAGTATTCCGGGGACAATTCAGTACTTC.

The chain links TRBV12-3 or TRBV12-4 to TRBJ2-5, with 15 bases aligning to TRBD2. J lost 5 bases, V lost 6 bases, and 7 bases had no gene match. The CDR3 length is 16 residues. The CDR3 DNA reads as TGTGCCAGCAGACACGGGACTAGCGGGAGGTGGGAGACCCAGTACTTC. Translated, it gives CASRHGTSGRWETQYF.

This clonotype was detected only a few times. V gene TRBV6-5 combines with J gene TRBJ2-3; no clear D. Germline assignment: CDR1 MNHEY and CDR2 SVGAGI. The V gene lost 0 bases and the J gene lost 2 bases, with 15 bases spanning the gap. The CDR3 has 17 residues. CDR3 sequence (DNA): TGTGCCAGCAGTTACTCCCCTCAAGCGTTTTTCACAGATACGCAGTATTTT. This translates into CASSYSPQAFFTDTQYF.

This rearrangement joins TRBV27 to TRBJ1-6; 8 positions match TRBD1. CDR1 and CDR2 from the germline V gene are MNHEY and SMNVEV (reference sequence). The CDR3 loop spans 19 amino acids. J was trimmed by 0 bases and V by 6 bases; bases with no gene match: 13. The DNA for the CDR3 is TGTGCCAGCAGCAGACAGGGGCCCTTAGGCGGCTCCTATAATTCACCCCTCCACTTT. It encodes CASSRQGPLGGSYNSPLHF.

A note on this clonotype: A single base separates this from a much larger clone, so it may be a read error. V is TRBV10-3 and J is TRBJ2-7; TRBD1 matches at 7 bases. CDR1 is ENHRY, CDR2 SYGVKD, per germline. V was pared by 0 bases and J by 4 bases, with 6 bases of the junction left unmatched. The CDR3 length is 15 residues. CDR3 coding DNA: TGTGCCATCAGTGAGTCCGGGACAGACCATTACGAGCAGTACTTC. It translates to CAISESGTDHYEQYF.

The gene calls are TRBV30 and TRBJ2-1; 11 nucleotides agree with TRBD2. The CDR3 runs to 13 residues. V shed 8 bases and J 5 bases; nucleotides not matched to a gene: 5. Germline loops: CDR1 GTSNPN, CDR2 SVGIG (reference sequence). The CDR3 bases are TGTGCCGGACCGGGACTAGCGGACAATGAGCAGTTCTTC. It encodes CAGPGLADNEQFF.

The chain carries TRBV18 and TRBJ2-3, with D tentatively TRBD2 (6 bases). V dropped 1 base and J dropped 10 bases, with 15 bases sitting between them. The CDR3 sequence is 14 residues long. Germline V CDR1 and CDR2: KGHSH, LQKENI. CDR3 sequence reads: CASSPQRGRRAQYF. DNA for the CDR3: TGTGCCAGCTCACCACAACGAGGACGGAGGGCGCAGTATTTT.